Each of the 13 T cell receptor beta chains below was sequenced from the same sample in a study of blood T cell repertoires in COVID-19 (dated by TCRdb to between 2020 and 2021). Receptors were amplified or captured by the immunoSEQ multiplex PCR assay. The table was pulled from immuneACCESS by TCRdb, which kept in-frame rearrangements only. Such tables lose some clones; where checked, under half of the loss comes from unresolved V genes, and the rest has no known cause. The sample records about 200,000 clones, approximately 84% of which are singletons. Roughly 4.2% of the sample rests with the top ten. The specimen was peripheral blood. The receptors here all came from a man aged 50 to 59 with acute or convalescent COVID-19.

The chain combines TRBV5-1 with TRBJ2-3; TRBD2 is a possible D gene (6 bases). Germline loops: CDR1 SGHRS, CDR2 YFSETQ. The V end was cut by 1 base, the J end by 1 base, with 10 bases between. CDR3 length: 15 amino acids. CDR3 DNA sequence: TGCGCCAGCAGCTTGAGCGGCGGGGGCACAGATACGCAGTATTTT. This sequence encodes CASSLSGGGTDTQYF.

The chain links TRBV7-8 to TRBJ1-1, with 8 bases identical to TRBD1. V was pared by 5 bases and J by 0 bases, with 14 bases of the junction left unmatched. CDR1 and CDR2 from the germline V gene are SGHVS and FQNEAQ. This CDR3 has 18 residues. The CDR3 here is CASSLRWGRTGLNTEAFF. The CDR3 DNA sequence: TGTGCCAGCAGCCTGCGTTGGGGACGGACAGGGCTGAACACTGAAGCTTTCTTT.

CDR3 amino acids: CASSVAAGHSYEQYF. CDR3 DNA sequence: TGTGCCAGCAGCGTAGCAGCGGGGCACTCCTACGAGCAGTACTTC. The V call is TRBV9, the J call TRBJ2-7; 7 bases fit TRBD2. CDR1 SGDLS and CDR2 YYNGEE come from the germline V gene. The CDR3 contains 15 residues. The junction had 3 bases not matched to a gene; V was cut back by 0 bases and J by 0 bases.

The chain combines TRBV9 with TRBJ1-2; 9 positions match TRBD1. V lost 2 bases to trimming and J lost 4 bases; unmatched junction nucleotides: 6. The germline CDR1 and CDR2 sequences are SGDLS and YYNGEE. The CDR3 is 15 residues long. The CDR3 nucleotides read TGTGCCAGCAGCGTCATGACAGGGGGAGGCTATGGCTACACCTTC. It codes for CASSVMTGGGYGYTF.

The chain combines TRBV11-2 with TRBJ2-7, with D maybe TRBD2 (5 bases). The CDR3 has 13 amino acids. CDR1 is SGHAT, CDR2 FQNNGV, per germline. V was cut by 5 bases and J by 6 bases, with 14 bases left in between. Here the CDR3 DNA reads TGTGCCAGCAGCCCCGACGGGGTGGGCGAGCAGTACTTC. Translation gives CASSPDGVGEQYF.

This clone appeared a single time. The rearrangement links TRBV6-5 to TRBJ2-5; a weak D match, TRBD1 (6 bases). This CDR3 comprises 15 residues. V lost 5 bases, J lost 2 bases, and 15 bases lay in between. In germline, CDR1 is MNHEY, CDR2 SVGAGI. The CDR3 DNA reads as TGTGCCAGCAGTCACACAGGGCTGGGGCAAGAGACCCAGTACTTC. Translation: CASSHTGLGQETQYF.

This chain uses TRBV29-1 with TRBJ2-1, with a tentative D call TRBD1 (5 bases). This CDR3 has 12 amino acids. Trimming took 7 bases from V and 5 from J, leaving 12 bases between them. Per the germline V gene, CDR1 is SQVTM and CDR2 is ANQGSEA. The CDR3 here is CSAAGLHNEQFF. The CDR3 DNA follows: TGCAGCGCCGCAGGGCTGCACAATGAGCAGTTCTTC.

This clone was counted once. The J gene is TRBJ1-6, the V gene TRBV5-8; TRBD1 might be the D (6 bases). Trimming removed 0 bases from V and 5 bases from J, with 15 bases in between. This CDR3 is 17 amino acids long. The V gene's germline CDR1 is SGHTS and CDR2 YDEGEE. CDR3 amino acids: CASSLGLGAGDNSPLHF. CDR3 DNA: TGTGCCAGCAGCTTGGGGCTTGGGGCAGGGGATAATTCACCCCTCCACTTT. The full variable domain, in which reference TRBV5-8 and TRBJ1-6 provide the parts outside the CDR3, is EAGVTQSPTHLIKTRGQQATLRCSPISGHTSVYWYQQALGLGLQFLLWYDEGEERNRGNFPPRFSGRQFPNYSSELNVNALELEDSALYLCASSLGLGAGDNSPLHFGNGTRLTVT.

This chain links TRBV5-6 with TRBJ1-2, with D tentatively TRBD1 (5 bases). CDR3 length: 13 amino acids. Germline V lookup: CDR1 SGHDT, CDR2 YYEEEE. V was cut by 3 bases and J by 8 bases, with 14 bases left in between. CDR3: CASSWEAGWGYTF. The CDR3, as DNA: TGTGCCAGCAGCTGGGAGGCAGGGTGGGGCTACACCTTC.

The V gene is TRBV25-1, the J gene TRBJ1-3, with D possibly being TRBD1 (5 bases). The V end was cut by 8 bases, the J end by 3 bases, with 17 bases between. Germline assignment: CDR1 MGHDK and CDR2 SYGVNS. The CDR3 spans 15 residues. The CDR3 reads CASSRGIDYGNTIYF. Written as DNA, the CDR3 is TGTGCCAGCTCCCGGGGGATAGATTATGGAAACACCATATATTTT.

J is TRBJ1-1 and V is TRBV11-2; the match to TRBD1 covers 8 bases. The V gene's germline CDR1 is SGHAT and CDR2 FQNNGV. Trimming took 8 bases from V and 5 from J; bases not matched to a gene: 7. CDR3 length equals 13 residues. DNA for the CDR3: TGTGCCAGCGACCCGGACAGGGCTACTGAAGCTTTCTTT. It encodes CASDPDRATEAFF.

This clone has a single count. The V and J genes are TRBV6-1 and TRBJ1-5; D is possibly TRBD1 (5 bases). Germline CDR1 reads MNHNS; CDR2 reads SASEGT. With 3 bases removed from V and 6 bases from J, the gap between germline ends came to 6 bases. This CDR3 comprises 12 residues. The CDR3 protein is CASSDTGQPQHF. The DNA of the CDR3 is TGTGCCAGCAGTGATACAGGTCAGCCCCAGCATTTT.

This chain connects TRBV6-1 to TRBJ1-2, with 9 bases matching TRBD1. From germline, CDR1 is MNHNS and CDR2 SASEGT. Losses at the gene ends were 1 base for V and 4 bases for J; bases not matched to a gene: 13. This CDR3 contains 18 residues. The CDR3 protein is CASSEVLDRGESIYGYTF. CDR3 DNA sequence: TGTGCCAGCAGTGAAGTGCTGGACAGGGGTGAAAGTATCTATGGCTACACCTTC.